One sample yielded the 32 T cell receptor beta chains listed below, sequenced in a study of identical twins. Using its own MiXCR run on the 5' RACE reads, TCRdb lists one record per CDR3 protein. The top ten hold around 40% of the sample, which has approximately 210,000 distinct CDR3 sequences, about a sixth seen once. The same sample was also studied in work on T cells expressing NK-cell markers.

Specimen: CD8+ T cells sorted from blood. The receptors were sampled from a woman younger than 30 in good health.

The table lists this clonotype with a few counts. V is TRBV12-3 or TRBV12-4 and J is TRBJ1-2; 8 nucleotides line up with TRBD1. The CDR3 extends over 14 amino acids. Trimming took 3 bases from V and 2 from J; bases not matched to a gene: 2. The CDR3 here is CASSFGQGNYGYTF. The CDR3, as DNA: TGTGCCAGCAGTTTCGGACAGGGCAACTATGGCTACACCTTC.

The chain combines TRBV9 with TRBJ2-3, with 10 bases aligning to TRBD2. Germline CDR1 is SGDLS and CDR2 is YYNGEE. The CDR3 runs to 15 residues. V trimming: 3 bases; J trimming: 4 bases; junction bases outside the gene matches: 5. The CDR3 DNA follows: TGTGCCAGCAGCGGAGCGGGGGGGCTAGCAGATACGCAGTATTTT. Encoded protein: CASSGAGGLADTQYF.

The J gene is TRBJ2-1, the V gene TRBV12-3 or TRBV12-4, with 7 positions matching TRBD2. The V segment lost 4 bases and the J segment 8 bases; nucleotides outside the gene matches: 11. The CDR3 spans 15 residues. The CDR3 reads CASSSGTTGWDEQFF. CDR3 nucleotides: TGTGCCAGCAGTTCCGGGACTACGGGTTGGGATGAGCAGTTCTTC.

This sequence joins TRBV4-3 and TRBJ2-1, with 8 bases aligning to TRBD2. The V gene's germline CDR1 is LGHNA and CDR2 YSLEER. The CDR3 loop spans 15 amino acids. V lost 1 base and J lost 2; bases outside the gene matches: 1. The CDR3 DNA is TGCGCCAGCAGCCAAGGTAGCGGGACCTACAATGAGCAGTTCTTC. The encoded protein is CASSQGSGTYNEQFF.

The V and J genes are TRBV12-3 or TRBV12-4 and TRBJ2-7; D not resolved. There are 15 residues in the CDR3. V was trimmed by 1 base and J by 5 bases, leaving 15 bases between them. CDR3 nucleotides: TGTGCCAGCAGTTTAGATAGTCGGAGAGTGGACGAGCAGTACTTC. It encodes CASSLDSRRVDEQYF.

This clonotype came up many times. This chain uses TRBV5-1 with TRBJ2-7; D is ambiguous. The CDR3 covers 13 residues. Germline lookup yields CDR1 SGHRS and CDR2 YFSETQ. V dropped 0 bases and J dropped 2 bases, with 6 bases sitting between them. The CDR3 sequence: CASSLDGAYEQYF. In DNA form, the CDR3 reads TGCGCCAGCAGCTTGGACGGAGCCTACGAGCAGTACTTC.

This rearrangement joins TRBV20-1 to TRBJ2-5; TRBD1 is a possible D gene (6 bases). This CDR3 has 15 amino acids. CDR1 is DFQATT and CDR2 is SNEGSKA in the germline V gene (reference sequence). Between the trimmed V and J ends, which lost 1 base and 2 bases, there was a span of 14 bases. CDR3 sequence: CSARAQGGQQETQYF. The CDR3 bases are TGCAGTGCTAGAGCCCAGGGCGGACAGCAAGAGACCCAGTACTTC.

A single count supports this clonotype. V gene TRBV7-6 combines with J gene TRBJ2-1; unclear D gene. CDR3 length equals 13 residues. The germline CDR1 and CDR2 sequences are SGHVS and FNYEAQ. Trimming pared 6 bases from V and 6 bases from J, leaving 12 bases between. The CDR3 reads CASSFGRFNEQFF. The CDR3 region has the DNA TGTGCCAGCAGTTTTGGACGTTTCAATGAGCAGTTCTTC.

The chain employs TRBV9 and TRBJ2-7, with TRBD1 matching over 8 bases. Germline V CDR1 and CDR2: SGDLS, YYNGEE. With V trimmed by 3 bases and J by 3 bases, 5 bases remained unmatched. CDR3 length equals 14 residues. CDR3 nucleotide sequence: TGTGCCAGCAGCGGAGGGACAGGAGACTACGAGCAGTACTTC. Protein sequence: CASSGGTGDYEQYF.

This clonotype was seen a few times. The chain joins TRBV9 to TRBJ2-7; unclear D gene. The CDR3 is 13 residues long. V was cut by 3 bases and J by 3 bases, with 10 bases left in between. Germline V CDR1 and CDR2: SGDLS, YYNGEE. The CDR3 spells CASSGPLGYEQYF. As DNA, the CDR3 is TGTGCCAGCAGCGGACCTCTTGGCTACGAGCAGTACTTC.

This clonotype has only a few counts. This chain links TRBV9 with TRBJ2-4; 8 bases are a match to TRBD2. The length of the CDR3 is 20 residues. Germline values: CDR1 SGDLS, CDR2 YYNGEE. Germline trimming cut 0 bases from V and 0 bases from J; bases unmatched to any gene: 14. In DNA form, the CDR3 reads TGTGCCAGCAGCGTAGGAGCGGGGGATGCCCCGTATCTAGCCAAAAACATTCAGTACTTC. It specifies CASSVGAGDAPYLAKNIQYF.

This clonotype was seen only a few times. The genes are TRBV12-3 or TRBV12-4 and TRBJ2-3, with D hard to call. The V and J ends lost 8 bases and 2 bases respectively, with 5 bases between them. There are 11 residues in the CDR3. CDR3 region: CASGLTDTQYF. Written as DNA, the CDR3 is TGTGCCAGCGGGCTCACAGATACGCAGTATTTT.

This clonotype turned up a few times. This chain links TRBV3-1 with TRBJ2-5; 8 bases match TRBD2. Germline loops: CDR1 LGHDT, CDR2 YNNKEL (reference sequence). CDR3 length equals 16 residues. Trimming took 5 bases from V and 1 from J; bases not matched to a gene: 9. In nucleotides, the CDR3 is TGTGCCAGCAGCTCCCCCGGGGGGGGCCCCCAAGAGACCCAGTACTTC. This translates into CASSSPGGGPQETQYF.

The chain couples TRBV30 to TRBJ1-4; D might be TRBD1 (5 bases). Germline V gives CDR1 GTSNPN, CDR2 SVGIG (reference sequence). V was shortened by 5 bases and J by 6 bases, with 16 bases between the two germline ends. CDR3 size: 14 residues. The DNA for the CDR3 is TGTGCCTGGCTAGGGGAAGGGCCGGATGAAAAACTGTTTTTT. It is translated as CAWLGEGPDEKLFF. Based on the CDR3 plus reference TRBV30 and TRBJ1-4, the full variable domain is SQTIHQWPATLVQPVGSPLSLECTVEGTSNPNLYWYRQAAGRGLQLLFYSVGIGQISSEVPQNLSASRPQDRQFILSSKKLLLSDSGFYLCAWLGEGPDEKLFFGSGTQLSVL.

The chain combines TRBV6-5 with TRBJ2-1; the match to TRBD2 covers 12 bases. The germline V gene encodes CDR1 MNHEY and CDR2 SVGAGI. The junction had 10 bases not matched to a gene; V was cut back by 0 bases and J by 7 bases. CDR3 length: 18 amino acids. CDR3 bases: TGTGCCAGCAGTTACTCTAGTCTAGCGGGAGGGCCGGGGAATGAGCAGTTCTTC. The encoded protein is CASSYSSLAGGPGNEQFF.

This chain connects TRBV20-1 to TRBJ2-3; D unclear. There are 16 residues in the CDR3. The V and J ends lost 0 bases and 2 bases respectively, with 15 bases between them. Germline lookup yields CDR1 DFQATT and CDR2 SNEGSKA (reference sequence). The CDR3 reads CSARELTPKNTDTQYF. The CDR3 DNA follows: TGCAGTGCTAGAGAACTAACCCCGAAGAACACAGATACGCAGTATTTT.

Many counts were recorded for this clonotype. J is TRBJ1-2 and V is TRBV5-1; no definite D call. V was shortened by 0 bases and J by 4 bases, with 4 bases between the two germline ends. The germline V gene encodes CDR1 SGHRS and CDR2 YFSETQ. The CDR3 has 12 residues. CDR3 bases: TGCGCCAGCAGCTTGGACGGCTATGGCTACACCTTC. Its protein is CASSLDGYGYTF.

This clonotype came up a few times. The rearrangement links TRBV12-3 or TRBV12-4 to TRBJ1-1; D is perhaps TRBD1 (5 bases). V lost 6 bases and J lost 5, with 19 bases in between. This CDR3 comprises 15 residues. The CDR3 DNA sequence: TGTGCCAGCAGCAACTCGGGACGCATGGAGACTGAAGCTTTCTTT. This gives the protein CASSNSGRMETEAFF.

Only a few counts were recorded for this clonotype. The chain recombines TRBV27 with TRBJ2-1, with 10 bases aligning to TRBD2. J lost 4 bases, V lost 6 bases, and 6 bases had no gene match. The CDR3 runs to 15 residues. Germline V CDR1 and CDR2: MNHEY, SMNVEV (reference sequence). The CDR3: CASSAGLAVYNEQFF. The CDR3 DNA follows: TGTGCCAGCAGCGCTGGACTAGCGGTGTACAATGAGCAGTTCTTC.

The chain recombines TRBV12-3 or TRBV12-4 with TRBJ2-1, with D perhaps TRBD2 (6 bases). The CDR3 runs 15 residues. Trimming stripped 5 bases from V and 10 bases from J, with 21 bases between. CDR3: CASSPLGPGSWEQFF. The CDR3 bases are TGTGCCAGCAGTCCGCTGGGCCCCGGGAGCTGGGAGCAGTTCTTC.

The chain recombines TRBV3-1 with TRBJ2-5; D might be TRBD2 (6 bases). Trimming cost V 4 bases and J 5 bases, with 14 bases left between them. Germline values: CDR1 LGHDT, CDR2 YNNKEL (reference sequence). CDR3 size: 14 residues. The CDR3, as DNA: TGTGCCAGCAGCCCGGAGGGGTACGTGGAGACCCAGTACTTC. Protein: CASSPEGYVETQYF.

This clonotype occurred a few times. The chain couples TRBV12-3 or TRBV12-4 to TRBJ1-1; TRBD1 aligns across 7 bases. The junction had 9 bases not matched to a gene; V was cut back by 5 bases and J by 3 bases. The CDR3 contains 15 residues. Written as DNA, the CDR3 is TGTGCCAGCAGTCCGCGACAGGGTCTAGACACTGAAGCTTTCTTT. It is translated as CASSPRQGLDTEAFF.

The chain combines TRBV27 with TRBJ2-7; 7 nucleotides align to TRBD2. CDR1 is MNHEY and CDR2 is SMNVEV in the germline V gene (reference sequence). With 6 bases clipped from V and 2 bases from J, the junction kept 4 bases outside the gene matches. This CDR3 region has 13 residues. CDR3 DNA: TGTGCCAGCAGACACGGACTAGCCTACGAGCAGTACTTC. It specifies CASRHGLAYEQYF.

Ten or more counts support this clonotype. The gene calls are TRBV12-3 or TRBV12-4 and TRBJ1-1; D unresolved. The CDR3 is 13 amino acids. V was shortened by 4 bases and J by 0 bases, with 6 bases between the two germline ends. The CDR3 region is CASSSGMNTEAFF. The CDR3 DNA reads as TGTGCCAGCAGTTCCGGAATGAACACTGAAGCTTTCTTT.

CDR3 in amino acids: CAIRMDTLNTEAFF. Written as DNA, the CDR3 is TGTGCCATCAGGATGGACACCTTGAACACTGAAGCTTTCTTT. This chain uses TRBV10-3 with TRBJ1-1, with D tentatively TRBD1 (5 bases). Trimming removed 6 bases at V and 0 bases at J, with 11 bases between. The CDR3 contains 14 residues. Per the germline V gene, CDR1 is ENHRY and CDR2 is SYGVKD.

This chain uses TRBV20-1 with TRBJ1-2; possible D gene TRBD1, 6 bases. The V gene lost 4 bases and the J gene lost 1 base, with 7 bases spanning the gap. CDR3 size: 12 residues. CDR1 and CDR2 (germline): DFQATT, SNEGSKA (reference sequence). This CDR3 is CSATGVNYGYTF. The CDR3, as DNA: TGCAGTGCTACAGGGGTTAACTATGGCTACACCTTC.

This chain uses TRBV5-6 with TRBJ1-1; no reliable D call. V gave up 0 bases and J gave up 8 bases, with 11 bases separating them. The CDR3 extends over 13 amino acids. The germline gives CDR1 SGHDT, CDR2 YYEEEE. CDR3 residues: CASSLVQADEAFF. CDR3 DNA sequence: TGTGCCAGCAGCTTGGTACAAGCGGACGAAGCTTTCTTT. The whole variable domain, remainder taken from reference TRBV5-6 and TRBJ1-1, is DAGVTQSPTHLIKTRGQQVTLRCSPKSGHDTVSWYQQALGQGPQFIFQYYEEEERQRGNFPDRFSGHQFPNYSSELNVNALLLGDSALYLCASSLVQADEAFFGQGTRLTVV.

The V call is TRBV12-5, the J call TRBJ1-1; 7 bases match TRBD1. The germline CDR1 and CDR2 sequences are LGHNT and FRNRAP. There are 14 residues in the CDR3. V dropped 7 bases and J dropped 2; count of bases not matched to a gene: 7. CDR3 loop: CASAWGGGNTEAFF. The CDR3 coding sequence is TGTGCTAGTGCTTGGGGAGGGGGCAACACTGAAGCTTTCTTT. The whole variable domain, remainder taken from reference TRBV12-5 and TRBJ1-1, is DARVTQTPRHKVTEMGQEVTMRCQPILGHNTVFWYRQTMMQGLELLAYFRNRAPLDDSGMPKDRFSAEMPDATLATLKIQPSEPRDSAVYFCASAWGGGNTEAFFGQGTRLTVV.

In DNA form, the CDR3 reads TGTGCCAGCAGTCCTCCCGACCGGGCCAATGAGCAGTTCTTC. It codes for CASSPPDRANEQFF. This sequence joins TRBV28 and TRBJ2-1, with D unresolved. The CDR3 is 14 amino acids. Germline V gives CDR1 MDHEN, CDR2 SYDVKM. Trimming removed 5 bases from V and 6 bases from J, with 14 bases in between.

V gene TRBV20-1 combines with J gene TRBJ1-5; D gene uncertain. V lost 0 bases and J lost 7, with 10 bases in between. Germline-derived CDR1 and CDR2 are DFQATT and SNEGSKA (reference sequence). The CDR3 is made up of 13 amino acids. In DNA form, the CDR3 reads TGCAGTGCTAGAGAAGGGAGCGGACAGCCCCAGCATTTT. This codes for CSAREGSGQPQHF.

Only a few counts were recorded for this clonotype. This chain joins TRBV7-9 and TRBJ2-2; D call uncertain. CDR1 SEHNR and CDR2 FQNEAQ come from the germline V gene (reference sequence). V dropped 0 bases and J dropped 3 bases, with 2 bases sitting between them. There are 13 residues in the CDR3. This CDR3 reads CASSLADTGELFF. The CDR3 DNA reads as TGTGCCAGCAGCTTAGCAGACACCGGGGAGCTGTTTTTT.

The CDR3 reads CSAGGGRSYEQYF. DNA of the CDR3: TGCAGCGCCGGGGGGGGCAGATCCTACGAGCAGTACTTC. The J gene is TRBJ2-7, the V gene TRBV29-1; 8 bases agree with TRBD2. Germline V CDR1 and CDR2: SQVTM, ANQGSEA. This CDR3 comprises 13 residues. Trimming removed 7 bases from V and 1 base from J; junction bases left unmatched: 6.